The sequence of this T cell receptor beta chain was determined in a study of cytomegalovirus exposure and HLA in healthy donors. The trim removed 5 bases at V and 8 bases at J, leaving 5 bases unmatched. CDR1 and CDR2 from the germline V gene are SEHNR and FQNEAQ (reference sequence). The CDR3 spans 15 residues. The PCR had 60 Vbeta and 13 Jbeta primers. Generated by immunoSEQ multiplex PCR, the TCRdb table keeps only in-frame clones and is missing some. This sample has more than 80,000 clones, with less than 70% found just once. The rearrangement joins TRBV7-9 to TRBJ2-3; TRBD2 agrees at 15 bases. The TCR was taken from a human donor in good health. The sequenced sample was PBMCs. The CDR3 coding sequence is TGTGCCAGCAGCCCCCGGACTAGCGGGGGGGCTACGCAGTATTTT. Its protein is CASSPRTSGGATQYF. Full variable domain (outside the CDR3, taken from reference TRBV7-9 and TRBJ2-3): DTGVSQNPRHKITKRGQNVTFRCDPISEHNRLYWYRQTLGQGPEFLTYFQNEAQLEKSRLLSDRFSAERPKGSFSTLEIQRTEQGDSAMYLCASSPRTSGGATQYFGPGTRLTVL.